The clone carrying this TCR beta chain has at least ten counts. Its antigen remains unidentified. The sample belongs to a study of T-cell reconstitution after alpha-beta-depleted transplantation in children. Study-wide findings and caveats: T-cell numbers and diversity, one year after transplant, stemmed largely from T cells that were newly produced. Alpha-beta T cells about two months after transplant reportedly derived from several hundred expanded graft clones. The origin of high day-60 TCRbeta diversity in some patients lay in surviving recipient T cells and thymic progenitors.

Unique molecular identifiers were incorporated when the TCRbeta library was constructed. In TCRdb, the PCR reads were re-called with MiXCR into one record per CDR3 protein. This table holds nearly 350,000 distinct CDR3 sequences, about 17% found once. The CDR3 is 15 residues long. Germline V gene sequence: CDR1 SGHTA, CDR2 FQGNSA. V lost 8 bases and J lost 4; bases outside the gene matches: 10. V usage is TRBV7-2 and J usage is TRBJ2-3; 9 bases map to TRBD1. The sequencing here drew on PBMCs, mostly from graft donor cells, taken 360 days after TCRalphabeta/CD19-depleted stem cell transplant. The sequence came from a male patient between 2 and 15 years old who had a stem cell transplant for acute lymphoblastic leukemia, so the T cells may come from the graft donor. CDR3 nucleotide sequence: TGTGCCAGCTCCGGGGACAGGGCCAATCCAGATACGCAGTATTTT. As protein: CASSGDRANPDTQYF.